This paragraph reports one T cell receptor beta chain. This entry is derived from a study of blood T cell repertoires in COVID-19. Looking at the study overall: Samples of COVID-19 (acute and convalescent) were obtained from the United States, Italy and Spain. T cells, B-cell-depleted T cells, or PBMCs supplied cDNA or gDNA.

Sequencing was performed with immunoSEQ multiplex PCR; in TCRdb, only in-frame clones are kept and a portion is missing. The repertoire holds more than 95,000 clones, with about 80% as singletons. Germline V gives CDR1 SGDLS, CDR2 YYNGEE. This CDR3 is 14 amino acids long. V was clipped by 3 bases and J by 9 bases, with 16 bases between them. The sequencing sample was made of peripheral blood. This sequence was found in a woman at least 80 years old with active or convalescent COVID-19. J is TRBJ2-1 and V is TRBV9; D is undetermined. In DNA form, the CDR3 reads TGTGCCAGCAGCGGACGACTTGAGTTGCGTGAGCAGTTCTTC. Amino acid sequence: CASSGRLELREQFF.